This TCR beta chain was profiled in a study of T cell responses to AZD1222 COVID-19 vaccine. Method: immunoSEQ multiplex PCR; TCRdb's copy keeps in-frame clones and lacks some. This table holds under 140,000 clones, approximately 94% found once. Study findings and constraints: Spike was spanned by vaccine-associated CD4 TCRs, with dominance at 160-218 and 743-854.

Worth noting for this clone: Its antigen is not identified.

Whether given at about 4 or about 12 weeks, second doses were pooled. CDR3 length: 14 amino acids. V lost 3 bases to trimming and J lost 5 bases, with 13 bases between them. Germline CDR1 reads SGHVS; CDR2 reads FNYEAQ. This receptor was identified in an adult who received the AZD1222 COVID-19 vaccine. This specimen was peripheral blood, taken 28 days after the second AZD1222 dose. The J gene is TRBJ2-5, the V gene TRBV7-6; possible D gene TRBD2, 6 bases. CDR3 loop: CASSLWSGEETQYF. The DNA for the CDR3 is TGTGCCAGCAGCTTGTGGTCGGGAGAGGAGACCCAGTACTTC. The full variable domain, in which reference TRBV7-6 and TRBJ2-5 provide the parts outside the CDR3, is GAGVSQSPRYKVTKRGQDVALRCDPISGHVSLYWYRQALGQGPEFLTYFNYEAQQDKSGLPNDRFSAERPEGSISTLTIQRTEQRDSAMYRCASSLWSGEETQYFGPGTRLLVL.